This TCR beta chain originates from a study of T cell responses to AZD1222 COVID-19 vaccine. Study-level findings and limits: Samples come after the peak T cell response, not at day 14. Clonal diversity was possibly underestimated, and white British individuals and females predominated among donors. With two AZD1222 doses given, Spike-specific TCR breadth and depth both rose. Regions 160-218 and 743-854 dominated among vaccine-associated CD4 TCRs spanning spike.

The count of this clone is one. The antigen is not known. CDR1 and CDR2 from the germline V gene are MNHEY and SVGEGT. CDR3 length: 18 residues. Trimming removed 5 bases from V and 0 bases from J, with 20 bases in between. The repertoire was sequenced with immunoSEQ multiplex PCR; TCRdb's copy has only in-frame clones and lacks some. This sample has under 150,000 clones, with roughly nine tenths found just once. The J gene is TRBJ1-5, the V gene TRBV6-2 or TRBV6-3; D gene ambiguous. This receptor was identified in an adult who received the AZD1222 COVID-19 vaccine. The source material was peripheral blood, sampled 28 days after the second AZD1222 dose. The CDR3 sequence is CASSLGRADGFSNQPQHF. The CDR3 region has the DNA TGTGCCAGCAGTCTGGGGAGGGCCGACGGGTTTAGCAATCAGCCCCAGCATTTT.